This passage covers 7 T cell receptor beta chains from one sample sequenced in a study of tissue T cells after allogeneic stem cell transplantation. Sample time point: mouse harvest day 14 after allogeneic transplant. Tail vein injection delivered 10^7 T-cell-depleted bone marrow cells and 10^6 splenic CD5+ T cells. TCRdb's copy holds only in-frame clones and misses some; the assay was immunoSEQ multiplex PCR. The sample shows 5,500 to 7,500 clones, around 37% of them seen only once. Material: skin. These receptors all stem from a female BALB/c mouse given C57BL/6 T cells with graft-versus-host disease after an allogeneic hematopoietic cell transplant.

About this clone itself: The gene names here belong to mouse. The CDR3 region is CASSLGGNYAEQFF. The DNA read from the CDR3 is TGTGCCAGCTCTCTCGGGGGGAACTATGCTGAGCAGTTC. The V gene is TRBV12-2, the J gene TRBJ2-1, with D possibly TRBD2 on 6 matching bases. The CDR3 extends 1 residue past the end of the read, so its final part is completed from the germline J gene. The CDR3 is 14 residues long. Germline V gene lookup returns CDR1 SGHLS and CDR2 HYDKME. V shed 0 bases and J shed 1 base, with 6 bases lying between them.

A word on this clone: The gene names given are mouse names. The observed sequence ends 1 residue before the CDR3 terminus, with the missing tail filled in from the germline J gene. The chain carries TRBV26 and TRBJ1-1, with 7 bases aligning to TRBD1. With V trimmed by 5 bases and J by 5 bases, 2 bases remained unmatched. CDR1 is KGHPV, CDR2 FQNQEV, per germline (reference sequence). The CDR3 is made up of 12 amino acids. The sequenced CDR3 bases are TGTGCCAGCAGTAGGGGACAGACAGAAGTCTTC. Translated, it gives CASSRGQTEVF. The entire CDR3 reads CASSRGQTEVFF. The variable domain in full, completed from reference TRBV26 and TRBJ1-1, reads NSKVIQTPRYLVKGQGQKAKMRCIPEKGHPVVFWYQQNKNNEFKFLINFQNQEVLQQIDMTEKRFSAECPSNSPCSLEIQSSEAGDSALYLCASSRGQTEVFFGKGTRLTVV.

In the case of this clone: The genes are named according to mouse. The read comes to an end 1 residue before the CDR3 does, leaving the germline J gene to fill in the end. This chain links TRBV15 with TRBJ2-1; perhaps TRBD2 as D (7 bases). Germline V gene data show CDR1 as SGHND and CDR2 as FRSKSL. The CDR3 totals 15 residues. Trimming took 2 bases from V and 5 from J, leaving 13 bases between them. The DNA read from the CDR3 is TGTGCCAGCAGTTTAAGGGGGGGGGACGATGCTGAGCAGTTC. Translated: CASSLRGGDDAEQF. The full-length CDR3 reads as CASSLRGGDDAEQFF.

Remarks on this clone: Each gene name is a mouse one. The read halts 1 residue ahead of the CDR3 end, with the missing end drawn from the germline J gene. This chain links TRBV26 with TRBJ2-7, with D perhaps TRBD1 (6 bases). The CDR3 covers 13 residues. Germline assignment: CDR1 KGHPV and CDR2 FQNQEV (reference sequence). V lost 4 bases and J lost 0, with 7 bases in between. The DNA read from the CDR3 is TGTGCCAGCAGTCGACAGGACTCCTATGAACAGTAC. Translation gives CASSRQDSYEQY. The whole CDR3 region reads CASSRQDSYEQYF. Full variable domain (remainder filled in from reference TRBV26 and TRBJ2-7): NSKVIQTPRYLVKGQGQKAKMRCIPEKGHPVVFWYQQNKNNEFKFLINFQNQEVLQQIDMTEKRFSAECPSNSPCSLEIQSSEAGDSALYLCASSRQDSYEQYFGPGTRLTVL.

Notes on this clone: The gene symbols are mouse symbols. This CDR3 reads CASSPLRGNSPLYF. The sequenced part of the CDR3 DNA is TGTGCTAGCAGTCCACTACGAGGGAATTCGCCCCTCTAC. The J gene is TRBJ1-6, the V gene TRBV29; the D is unclear. Sequencing ends 1 residue short of the CDR3 end; the germline J gene provides the rest. TRBJ1-6 is recorded as an ORF, its role being uncertain. CDR3 length: 14 amino acids. CDR1 and CDR2 (germline): MSHET, SYDVDS. Trimming left V 5 bases short and J 7 bases short, with 12 bases between.

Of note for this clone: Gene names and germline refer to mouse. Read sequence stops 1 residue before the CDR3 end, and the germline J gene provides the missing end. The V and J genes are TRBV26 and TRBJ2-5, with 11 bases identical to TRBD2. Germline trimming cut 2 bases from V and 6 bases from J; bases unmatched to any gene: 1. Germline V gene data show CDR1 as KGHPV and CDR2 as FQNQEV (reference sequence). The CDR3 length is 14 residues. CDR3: CASSLDWGGDTQYF. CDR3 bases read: TGTGCCAGCAGTCTGGACTGGGGGGGTGACACCCAGTAC.

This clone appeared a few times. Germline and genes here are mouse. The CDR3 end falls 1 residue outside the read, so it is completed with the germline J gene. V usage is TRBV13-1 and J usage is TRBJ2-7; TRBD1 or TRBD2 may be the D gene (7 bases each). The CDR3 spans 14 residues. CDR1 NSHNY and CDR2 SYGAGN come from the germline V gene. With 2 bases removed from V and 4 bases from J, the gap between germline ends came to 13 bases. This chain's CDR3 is CASSDRGGTYEQYF. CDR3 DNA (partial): TGTGCCAGCAGTGACAGGGGGGGGACTTATGAACAGTAC.